This TCR beta chain was sequenced in a study of blood T cell repertoires in COVID-19. CDR1 is SGHRS, CDR2 YFSETQ, per germline. This CDR3 is built from 14 residues. The V end was cut by 4 bases, the J end by 5 bases, with 15 bases between. Libraries were prepared by immunoSEQ multiplex PCR; TCRdb keeps only in-frame clonotypes and omits some of them. The sample carries around 240,000 clones, approximately 86% recorded once. The clonotype comes from a woman aged 30 to 39 who had recovered from COVID-19. Material: peripheral blood. The chain is built from TRBV5-1 and TRBJ1-1; D may be TRBD1 (5 bases). The CDR3 loop is CASSIQGGGTEAFF. CDR3 coding DNA: TGCGCCAGCAGCATTCAGGGTGGAGGGACTGAAGCTTTCTTT.